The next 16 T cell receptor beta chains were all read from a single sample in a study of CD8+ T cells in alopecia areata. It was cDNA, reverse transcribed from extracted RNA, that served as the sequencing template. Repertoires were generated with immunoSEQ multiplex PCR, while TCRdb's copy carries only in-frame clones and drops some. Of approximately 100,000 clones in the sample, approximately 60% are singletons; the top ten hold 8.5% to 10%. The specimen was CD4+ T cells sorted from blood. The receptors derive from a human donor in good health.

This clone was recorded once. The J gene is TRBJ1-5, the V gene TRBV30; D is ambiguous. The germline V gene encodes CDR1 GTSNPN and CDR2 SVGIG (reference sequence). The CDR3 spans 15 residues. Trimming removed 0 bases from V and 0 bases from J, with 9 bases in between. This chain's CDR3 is CAWSVGDYSNQPQHF. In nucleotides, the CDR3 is TGTGCCTGGAGTGTTGGAGACTATAGCAATCAGCCCCAGCATTTT.

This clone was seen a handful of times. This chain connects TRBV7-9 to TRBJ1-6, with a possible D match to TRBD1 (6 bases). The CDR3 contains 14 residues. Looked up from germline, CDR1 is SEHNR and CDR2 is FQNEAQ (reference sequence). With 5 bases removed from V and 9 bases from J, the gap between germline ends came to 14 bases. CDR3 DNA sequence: TGTGCCAGCAGCCCACAGGGAACCCGTTCACCCCTCCACTTT. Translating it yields CASSPQGTRSPLHF.

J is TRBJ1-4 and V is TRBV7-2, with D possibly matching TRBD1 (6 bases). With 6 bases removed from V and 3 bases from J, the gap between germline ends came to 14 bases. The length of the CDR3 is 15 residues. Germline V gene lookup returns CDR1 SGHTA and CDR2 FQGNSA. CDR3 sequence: CASRYGGTPNEKLFF. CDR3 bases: TGTGCCAGCAGATATGGGGGGACACCTAATGAAAAACTGTTTTTT.

This CDR3 reads CASSFRRADTQYF. DNA for the CDR3: TGTGCCAGCAGCTTTAGGAGGGCGGATACGCAGTATTTT. The J gene is TRBJ2-3, the V gene TRBV7-2; D is possibly TRBD2 (6 bases). Germline values: CDR1 SGHTA, CDR2 FQGNSA. V lost 3 bases and J 6 bases, leaving 10 bases between the germline ends. This CDR3 comprises 13 residues.

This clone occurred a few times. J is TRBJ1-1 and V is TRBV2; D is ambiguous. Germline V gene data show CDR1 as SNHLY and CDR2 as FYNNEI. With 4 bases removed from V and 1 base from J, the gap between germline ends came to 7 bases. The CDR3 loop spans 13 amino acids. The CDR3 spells CASSGQPNTEAFF. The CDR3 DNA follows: TGTGCCAGCAGTGGTCAACCGAACACTGAAGCTTTCTTT.

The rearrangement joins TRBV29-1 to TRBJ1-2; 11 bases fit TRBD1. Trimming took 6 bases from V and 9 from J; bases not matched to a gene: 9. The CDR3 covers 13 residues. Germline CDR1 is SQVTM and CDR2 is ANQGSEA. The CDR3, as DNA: TGCAGCGTGACCGCAGGACAGGGGGCTAGCTACACCTTC. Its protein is CSVTAGQGASYTF.

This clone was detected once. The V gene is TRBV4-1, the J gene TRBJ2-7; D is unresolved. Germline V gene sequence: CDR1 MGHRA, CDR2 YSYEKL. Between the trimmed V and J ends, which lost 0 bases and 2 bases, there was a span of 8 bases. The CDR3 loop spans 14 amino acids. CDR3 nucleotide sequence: TGCGCCAGCAGCCAAGAGCCCGGGCCCTACGAGCAGTACTTC. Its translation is CASSQEPGPYEQYF.

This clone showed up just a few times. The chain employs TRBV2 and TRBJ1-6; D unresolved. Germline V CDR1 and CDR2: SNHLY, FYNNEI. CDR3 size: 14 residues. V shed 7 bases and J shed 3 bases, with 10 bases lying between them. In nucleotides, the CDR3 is TGTGCCAGCACAAGGAGGGACTATAATTCACCCCTCCACTTT. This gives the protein CASTRRDYNSPLHF.

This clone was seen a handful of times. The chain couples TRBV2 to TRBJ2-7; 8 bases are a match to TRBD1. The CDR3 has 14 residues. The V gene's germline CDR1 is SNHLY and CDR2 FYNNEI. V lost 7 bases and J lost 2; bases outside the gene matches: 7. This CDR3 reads CASTDGQGTYEQYF. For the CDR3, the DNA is TGTGCCAGCACCGACGGACAGGGAACCTACGAGCAGTACTTC.

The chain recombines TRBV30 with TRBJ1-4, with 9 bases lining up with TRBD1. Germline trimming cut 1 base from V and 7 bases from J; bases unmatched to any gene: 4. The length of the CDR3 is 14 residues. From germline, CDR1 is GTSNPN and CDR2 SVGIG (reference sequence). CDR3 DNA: TGTGCCTGGAGTGCCGGGACAGGGATTGAAAAACTGTTTTTT. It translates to CAWSAGTGIEKLFF.

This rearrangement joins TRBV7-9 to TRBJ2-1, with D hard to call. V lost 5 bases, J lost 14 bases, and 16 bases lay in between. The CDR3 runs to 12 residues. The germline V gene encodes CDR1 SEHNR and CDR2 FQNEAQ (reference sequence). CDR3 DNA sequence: TGTGCCAGCAGCCCCGACTCGGATAAAGAGTTCTTC. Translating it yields CASSPDSDKEFF.

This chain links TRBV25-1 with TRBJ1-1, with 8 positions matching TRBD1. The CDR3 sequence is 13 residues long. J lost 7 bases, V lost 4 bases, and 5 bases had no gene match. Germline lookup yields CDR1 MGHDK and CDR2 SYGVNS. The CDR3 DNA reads TGTGCCAGCAGTGTGGCAGGGGGCCATGAAGCTTTCTTT. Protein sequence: CASSVAGGHEAFF.

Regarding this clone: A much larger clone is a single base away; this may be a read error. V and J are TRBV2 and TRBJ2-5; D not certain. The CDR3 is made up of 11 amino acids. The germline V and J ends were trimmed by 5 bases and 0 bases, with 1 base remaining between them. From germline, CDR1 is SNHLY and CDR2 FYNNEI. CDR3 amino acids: CASSYQETQYF. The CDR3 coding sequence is TGTGCCAGCAGTTACCAAGAGACCCAGTACTTC.

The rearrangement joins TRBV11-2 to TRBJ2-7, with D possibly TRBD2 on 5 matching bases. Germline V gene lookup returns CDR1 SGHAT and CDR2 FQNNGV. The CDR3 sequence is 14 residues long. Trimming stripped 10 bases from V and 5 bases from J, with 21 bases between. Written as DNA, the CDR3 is TGTGCCACCCGGGATCACCGGCGCGTGCACGAGCAGTACTTC. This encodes CATRDHRRVHEQYF.

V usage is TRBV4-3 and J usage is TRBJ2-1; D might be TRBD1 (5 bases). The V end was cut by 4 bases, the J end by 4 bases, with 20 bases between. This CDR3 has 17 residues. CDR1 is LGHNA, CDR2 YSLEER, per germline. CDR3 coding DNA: TGCGCCAGCAGCCTGTTGTGGTCCGGCAGGGCATACAATGAGCAGTTCTTC. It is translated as CASSLLWSGRAYNEQFF.

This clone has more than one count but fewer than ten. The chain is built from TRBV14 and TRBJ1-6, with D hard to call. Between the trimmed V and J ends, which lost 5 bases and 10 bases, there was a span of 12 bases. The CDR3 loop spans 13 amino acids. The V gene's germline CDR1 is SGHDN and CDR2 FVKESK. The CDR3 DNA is TGTGCCAGCAGCGAACTCGTGGGCTCACCCCTCCACTTT. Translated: CASSELVGSPLHF.